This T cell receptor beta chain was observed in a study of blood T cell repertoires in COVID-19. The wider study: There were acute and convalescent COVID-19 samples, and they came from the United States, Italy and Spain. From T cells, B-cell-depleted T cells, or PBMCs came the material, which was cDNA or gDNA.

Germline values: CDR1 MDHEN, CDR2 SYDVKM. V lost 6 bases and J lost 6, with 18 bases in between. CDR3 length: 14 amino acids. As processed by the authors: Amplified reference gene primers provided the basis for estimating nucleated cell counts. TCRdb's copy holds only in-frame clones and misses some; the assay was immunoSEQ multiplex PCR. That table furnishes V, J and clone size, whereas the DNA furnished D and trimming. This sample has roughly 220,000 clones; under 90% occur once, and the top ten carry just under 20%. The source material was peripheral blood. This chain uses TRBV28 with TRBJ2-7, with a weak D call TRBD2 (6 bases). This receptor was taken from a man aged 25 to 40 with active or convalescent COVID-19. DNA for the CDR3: TGTGCCAGCAGGACCGGGACTGGAGGCTCCGAGCAGTACTTC. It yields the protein CASRTGTGGSEQYF.